Below, 21 T cell receptor beta chains from the same sample are listed, as sequenced in a study of T cell repertoires in cytomegalovirus infection. MiXCR was run by TCRdb on the reads, yielding one entry per CDR3 protein. This sample has about a million distinct CDR3 sequences, with around a third found just once. For these receptors, no antigen is known. This specimen was cultured CD8+ T cells from PBMCs, taken from culture after CMV antigen stimulation. The receptor set was obtained from a human donor in good health (CMV status not recorded). Some clones in this sample may be carry-over from other donors' samples.

The genes are TRBV5-4 and TRBJ2-3; 14 nucleotides match TRBD2. Germline lookup yields CDR1 SGHNT and CDR2 YYREEE (reference sequence). After removal of 1 base from V and 4 bases from J, the junction contained 11 bases not matched to a gene. The CDR3 runs to 19 residues. CDR3 sequence: CASSLRGGLAGESPDTQYF. As DNA, the CDR3 is TGTGCCAGCAGCTTGCGGGGGGGACTAGCGGGGGAAAGTCCAGATACGCAGTATTTT.

The genes are TRBV28 and TRBJ2-2, with D possibly matching TRBD1 (6 bases). Germline CDR1 is MDHEN and CDR2 is SYDVKM. The length of the CDR3 is 16 residues. Trimming removed 3 bases from V and 0 bases from J, with 11 bases in between. Here the CDR3 DNA reads TGTGCCAGCAGTTTCTCAGGGGTCCCGAACACCGGGGAGCTGTTTTTT. As protein: CASSFSGVPNTGELFF.

This clonotype was counted at least ten times. The rearrangement joins TRBV6-1 to TRBJ1-1; D is possibly TRBD1 (5 bases). This CDR3 has 18 amino acids. V lost 5 bases and J 3 bases, leaving 25 bases between the germline ends. Germline values: CDR1 MNHNS, CDR2 SASEGT. The CDR3 sequence is CASSRMTVFARFDTEAFF. CDR3 nucleotides: TGTGCCAGCAGTCGAATGACAGTCTTTGCACGTTTCGACACTGAAGCTTTCTTT.

Remarks on this clonotype: The junction differs from germline at one of its ends, possibly a read error. The chain links TRBV6-6 to TRBJ1-2; no clear D. Germline V gene lookup returns CDR1 MNHNY and CDR2 SVGAGI (reference sequence). The CDR3 contains 15 residues. CDR3: CVSSYGLPTMVGYTF. The CDR3 nucleotides read TGTGTCAGCAGTTACGGACTTCCAACTATGGTCGGCTACACCTTC.

This clonotype was detected ten times or more. V usage is TRBV7-2 and J usage is TRBJ2-7; a weak D match, TRBD2 (6 bases). Germline V gene sequence: CDR1 SGHTA, CDR2 FQGNSA. The CDR3 is 14 amino acids. V lost 5 bases and J 6 bases, leaving 17 bases between the germline ends. In nucleotides, the CDR3 is TGTGCCAGCAGCCACGGGACTTCGTACGGCGAGCAGTACTTC. This translates into CASSHGTSYGEQYF.

A few counts support this clonotype. The rearrangement joins TRBV20-1 to TRBJ2-3, with 8 bases fitting TRBD2. The germline V gene has CDR1 DFQATT and CDR2 SNEGSKA (reference sequence). This CDR3 is 12 amino acids long. The V segment lost 3 bases and the J segment 6 bases; nucleotides outside the gene matches: 2. This CDR3 reads CSARGGGDTQYF. The CDR3 bases are TGCAGTGCTAGGGGCGGGGGGGATACGCAGTATTTT.

The chain couples TRBV6-6 to TRBJ2-2; D remains ambiguous. The germline V gene encodes CDR1 MNHNY and CDR2 SVGAGI (reference sequence). The length of the CDR3 is 12 residues. Trimming stripped 5 bases from V and 8 bases from J, with 9 bases between. The CDR3 nucleotides are TGTGCCAGCAGTCCCCAGACTGGGGAGCTGTTTTTT. Protein sequence: CASSPQTGELFF.

The genes are TRBV2 and TRBJ2-1; the D is unclear. Trimming cost V 10 bases and J 0 bases, with 13 bases left between them. The CDR3 has 14 amino acids. Germline CDR1 SNHLY, CDR2 FYNNEI. The CDR3 nucleotides are TGTGCCAACACAACCGATAGCTCCTACAATGAGCAGTTCTTC. Residues: CANTTDSSYNEQFF.

The chain couples TRBV12-3 or TRBV12-4 to TRBJ1-2, with TRBD1 matching over 10 bases. The CDR3 totals 17 residues. Trimming took 7 bases from V and 2 from J; bases not matched to a gene: 13. The CDR3 coding sequence is TGTGCCAGCACCCTTAGATTCGGACAGGGGGTCAACTATGGCTACACCTTC. Amino acids: CASTLRFGQGVNYGYTF.

The V call is TRBV19, the J call TRBJ2-3, with 7 nucleotides matching TRBD2. V lost 5 bases, J lost 6 bases, and 8 bases stayed unmatched. This CDR3 is 14 amino acids long. CDR1 and CDR2 from the germline V gene are LNHDA and SQIVND (reference sequence). The CDR3 reads CASSATTSLDTQYF. The CDR3 region has the DNA TGTGCCAGTAGTGCCACGACTAGCTTGGATACGCAGTATTTT.

The chain carries TRBV29-1 and TRBJ2-1; 10 bases line up with TRBD2. The germline V gene has CDR1 SQVTM and CDR2 ANQGSEA. This CDR3 has 14 amino acids. The J segment lost 3 bases and the V segment lost 3 bases, leaving 2 bases of the junction unmatched. This chain's CDR3 is CSVDTSGDYNEQFF. CDR3 coding DNA: TGCAGCGTTGACACTAGCGGGGACTACAATGAGCAGTTCTTC.

This clonotype was counted ten times or more. The chain is built from TRBV7-6 and TRBJ1-5, with 7 positions matching TRBD1. Trimming removed 1 base from V and 3 bases from J; junction bases left unmatched: 6. Germline CDR1 SGHVS, CDR2 FNYEAQ. The CDR3 contains 16 residues. The CDR3 nucleotides read TGTGCCAGCAGCTTAGACGCAGGGGGGCTCAATCAGCCCCAGCATTTT. Translated: CASSLDAGGLNQPQHF.

V gene TRBV3-1 combines with J gene TRBJ2-3; D is unclear. V was shortened by 0 bases and J by 6 bases, with 13 bases between the two germline ends. Germline V gene lookup returns CDR1 LGHDT and CDR2 YNNKEL (reference sequence). The CDR3 is 15 residues long. CDR3: CASSQEAGLRDTQYF. The CDR3 DNA sequence: TGTGCCAGCAGCCAAGAAGCCGGGCTGAGGGATACGCAGTATTTT.

Only a few counts were recorded for this clonotype. The genes are TRBV6-1 and TRBJ1-1, with unresolved D. The length of the CDR3 is 15 residues. Germline V CDR1 and CDR2: MNHNS, SASEGT. Deletions cut 5 bases from V and 6 bases from J, with 19 bases between. In DNA, the CDR3 is TGTGCCAGCAGTTTCGGACCGGGGAGAGACGCTGAAGCTTTCTTT. Its translation is CASSFGPGRDAEAFF.

The rearrangement joins TRBV9 to TRBJ1-2; possibly TRBD1 for D (5 bases). Germline-derived CDR1 and CDR2 are SGDLS and YYNGEE. With 0 bases removed from V and 6 bases from J, the gap between germline ends came to 15 bases. CDR3 length: 15 residues. The CDR3 is CASSVGAGALDGYTF. The CDR3 DNA reads as TGTGCCAGCAGCGTAGGAGCTGGGGCTTTGGATGGCTACACCTTC.

The chain links TRBV6-2 or TRBV6-3 to TRBJ2-1, with unresolved D. Deletions cut 8 bases from V and 5 bases from J, with 13 bases between. CDR3 length equals 13 residues. CDR1 is MNHEY and CDR2 is SVGEGT in the germline V gene. The CDR3 protein is CASYWPGHNEQFF. The CDR3 coding sequence is TGTGCCAGCTACTGGCCGGGCCACAATGAGCAGTTCTTC.

Ten or more counts support this clonotype. The chain employs TRBV2 and TRBJ2-3; D gene ambiguous. The V gene lost 1 base and the J gene lost 5 bases, with 16 bases spanning the gap. The CDR3 runs to 16 residues. Germline V CDR1 and CDR2: SNHLY, FYNNEI. CDR3 DNA sequence: TGTGCCAGCAGTGAAGGTGGAAAGGGATATGAAGATACGCAGTATTTT. Amino acid sequence: CASSEGGKGYEDTQYF.

The sample holds many counts of this clonotype. This chain uses TRBV7-6 with TRBJ2-2, with D perhaps TRBD1 or TRBD2 (6 bases each). V was trimmed by 8 bases and J by 1 base, leaving 8 bases between them. The CDR3 sequence is 13 residues long. The germline V gene encodes CDR1 SGHVS and CDR2 FNYEAQ. CDR3 protein: CASEGGNTGELFF. CDR3 bases: TGTGCCAGCGAGGGGGGGAACACCGGGGAGCTGTTTTTT.

The chain recombines TRBV5-8 with TRBJ1-6; D is uncertain. The CDR3 consists of 17 residues. V lost 0 bases to trimming and J lost 2 bases, with 12 bases between them. CDR1 and CDR2 (germline): SGHTS, YDEGEE. The CDR3, as DNA: TGTGCCAGCAGCTTGGAAGGGAGGGAGGCCTATAATTCACCCCTCCACTTT. Translating it yields CASSLEGREAYNSPLHF.

This clonotype was detected ten times or more. The chain combines TRBV7-2 with TRBJ2-1; 9 nucleotides line up with TRBD1. Germline values: CDR1 SGHTA, CDR2 FQGNSA. J gave up 4 bases and V 8 bases, and 6 bases lay outside the gene matches. CDR3 length equals 14 residues. CDR3 sequence: CASSWTGEYNEQFF. CDR3 sequence (DNA): TGTGCCAGCTCCTGGACAGGGGAGTACAATGAGCAGTTCTTC.

The table lists this clonotype with many counts. The genes are TRBV7-2 and TRBJ2-3; the D is unclear. Trimming left V 5 bases short and J 0 bases short, with 6 bases between. Germline V CDR1 and CDR2: SGHTA, FQGNSA. The CDR3 spans 13 residues. Written as DNA, the CDR3 is TGTGCCAGCAGCAAAATAAGCACAGATACGCAGTATTTT. It is translated as CASSKISTDTQYF. Drawing the rest from reference TRBV7-2 and TRBJ2-3, the complete variable domain is GAGVSQSPSNKVTEKGKDVELRCDPISGHTALYWYRQSLGQGLEFLIYFQGNSAPDKSGLPSDRFSAERTGGSVSTLTIQRTQQEDSAVYLCASSKISTDTQYFGPGTRLTVL.